These 9 T cell receptor beta chains were sequenced from one sample in a study of T cells in women clearing cervical HPV infection. Some clones are missing from TCRdb's copy, which holds only in-frame ones; the method was immunoSEQ multiplex PCR. The repertoire table contains about 20,000 clones. Sequencing used blood buffy coat. The receptors were gathered from a woman aged 18 to 69 with a cervical HPV16 infection that either progressed to CIN3+ or cleared (not recorded which).

The CDR3 spells CASSSTGAAGGYTF. The DNA read from the CDR3 is TGCGCCAGCAGCTCTACAGGGGCCGCTGGTGGC. This rearrangement joins TRBV5-1 to TRBJ1-2; 7 nucleotides align to TRBD1. The CDR3 end falls 3 residues outside the read, so it is completed with the germline J gene. CDR3 length: 14 amino acids. V gave up 3 bases and J gave up 7 bases; unmatched junction bases: 9. Germline V gives CDR1 SGHRS, CDR2 YFSETQ. Full variable domain (outside the CDR3, taken from reference TRBV5-1 and TRBJ1-2): KAGVTQTPRYLIKTRGQQVTLSCSPISGHRSVSWYQQTPGQGLQFLFEYFSETQRNKGNFPGRFSGRQFSNSRSEMNVSTLELGDSALYLCASSSTGAAGGYTFGSGTRLTVV.

Details on this clone: The read is 3 residues too short to cover the CDR3 end, so that end is filled in from the germline J gene. The gene calls are TRBV20-1 and TRBJ1-5; a weak D match, TRBD1 (5 bases). The CDR3 totals 15 residues. Per the germline V gene, CDR1 is DFQATT and CDR2 is SNEGSKA (reference sequence). Trimming removed 0 bases from V and 4 bases from J, with 13 bases in between. CDR3 protein: CSARDWAGTNQPQHF. The part of the CDR3 DNA that was read is TGCAGTGCTAGAGATTGGGCAGGGACTAATCAGCCC.

Points on this clone: The read finishes 3 residues shy of the CDR3 end, and the germline J gene is used to complete it. The V call is TRBV19, the J call TRBJ1-1, with 7 bases aligning to TRBD1. Germline CDR1 LNHDA, CDR2 SQIVND (reference sequence). This CDR3 is 10 amino acids long. CDR3 amino acids: CASKGAKAFF. The sequenced part of the CDR3 DNA is TGTGCCTCTAAGGGGGCGAAA. Drawing the rest from reference TRBV19 and TRBJ1-1, the complete variable domain is DGGITQSPKYLFRKEGQNVTLSCEQNLNHDAMYWYRQDPGQGLRLIYYSQIVNDFQKGDIAEGYSVSREKKESFPLTVTSAQKNPTAFYLCASKGAKAFFGQGTRLTVV.

For this clone: The read stops 3 residues short of the end of the CDR3; the missing end is completed from the germline J gene. The chain couples TRBV20-1 to TRBJ2-1, with 11 bases lining up with TRBD1. The CDR3 contains 15 residues. With V trimmed by 6 bases and J by 2 bases, 6 bases remained unmatched. Germline V gives CDR1 DFQATT, CDR2 SNEGSKA (reference sequence). The DNA read from the CDR3 is TGCAGTGCGCCCCCGGGACAGGGGGCCTACAATGAG. Translated: CSAPPGQGAYNE. The complete CDR3 protein is CSAPPGQGAYNEQFF.

Partial CDR3 DNA: TGTGCCAGCAGCGCCACAGGGGACGAC. It yields the protein CASSATGDD. From start to end, the CDR3 is CASSATGDDYTF. This chain connects TRBV7-9 to TRBJ1-2; the match to TRBD1 covers 7 bases. The DNA ends 3 residues before the CDR3 does, and the rest of the CDR3 is filled in from the germline J gene. CDR3 size: 12 residues. The germline CDR1 and CDR2 sequences are SEHNR and FQNEAQ (reference sequence).

With respect to this clone: The read finishes 3 residues shy of the CDR3 end, and the germline J gene is used to complete it. The V gene is TRBV11-1, the J gene TRBJ2-3, with a possible D match to TRBD1 (6 bases). V dropped 3 bases and J dropped 3 bases, with 13 bases sitting between them. This CDR3 contains 15 residues. Germline V CDR1 and CDR2: SGHAT, FQDESV (reference sequence). The CDR3 here is CASSFSGDRTDTQYF. CDR3 bases read: TGTGCCAGCAGCTTTTCAGGGGATAGGACAGATACG.

As concerns this clone: The missing CDR3 end, 3 residues past where the read stops, is filled in from the germline J gene. The chain is built from TRBV7-2 and TRBJ2-3, with D unresolved. Deletions cut 3 bases from V and 2 bases from J, with 9 bases between. The CDR3 totals 14 residues. The germline V gene has CDR1 SGHTA and CDR2 FQGNSA. CDR3 DNA, as far as it was read: TGTGCCAGCAGCTTCTCCAGGATCACAGATACG. Translating gives CASSFSRITDT. The complete CDR3 protein is CASSFSRITDTQYF.

Comment on this clone: The read finishes 3 residues shy of the CDR3 end, and the germline J gene is used to complete it. V is TRBV7-6 and J is TRBJ1-6, with a possible D match to TRBD1 (6 bases). Trimming stripped 5 bases from V and 3 bases from J, with 20 bases between. Germline V CDR1 and CDR2: SGHVS, FNYEAQ. The CDR3 loop spans 18 amino acids. The CDR3 sequence: CASSPHRRGGSYNSPLHF. Incomplete CDR3 DNA: TGTGCCAGCAGCCCACATCGGAGGGGGGGTAGCTATAATTCACCC. The full variable domain, with the rest looked up from reference TRBV7-6 and TRBJ1-6, is GAGVSQSPRYKVTKRGQDVALRCDPISGHVSLYWYRQALGQGPEFLTYFNYEAQQDKSGLPNDRFSAERPEGSISTLTIQRTEQRDSAMYRCASSPHRRGGSYNSPLHFGNGTRLTVT.

Notes on this clone: The CDR3 end falls 3 residues outside the read, so it is completed with the germline J gene. The chain joins TRBV29-1 to TRBJ2-7; 8 positions agree with TRBD1. V lost 7 bases and J lost 6; bases outside the gene matches: 11. This CDR3 is 13 amino acids long. CDR1 is SQVTM, CDR2 ANQGSEA, per germline. Here the CDR3 reads CSALGTGKAEQYF. CDR3 bases read: TGCAGCGCCCTGGGGACAGGTAAAGCCGAG.